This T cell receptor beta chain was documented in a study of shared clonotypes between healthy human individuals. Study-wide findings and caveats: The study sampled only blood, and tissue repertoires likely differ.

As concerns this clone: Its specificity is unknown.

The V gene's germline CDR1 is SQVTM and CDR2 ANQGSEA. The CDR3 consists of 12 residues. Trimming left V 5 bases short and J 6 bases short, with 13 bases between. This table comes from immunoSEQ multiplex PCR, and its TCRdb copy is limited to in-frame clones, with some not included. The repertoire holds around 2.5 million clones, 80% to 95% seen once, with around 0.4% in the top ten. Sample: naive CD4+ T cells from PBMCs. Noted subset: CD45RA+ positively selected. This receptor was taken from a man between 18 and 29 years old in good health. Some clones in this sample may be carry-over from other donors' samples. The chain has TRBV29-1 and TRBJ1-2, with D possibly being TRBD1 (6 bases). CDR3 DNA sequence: TGCAGCGTTCCTGGACAGTACGATGGCTACACCTTC. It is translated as CSVPGQYDGYTF. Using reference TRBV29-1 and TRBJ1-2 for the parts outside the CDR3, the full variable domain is SAVISQKPSRDICQRGTSLTIQCQVDSQVTMMFWYRQQPGQSLTLIATANQGSEATYESGFVIDKFPISRPNLTFSTLTVSNMSPEDSSIYLCSVPGQYDGYTFGSGTRLTVV.